This T cell receptor (beta chain) came from a study of T-cell reconstitution after alpha-beta-depleted transplantation in children. As for this clonotype: Its specificity is not known.

Unique molecular identifiers were incorporated during preparation of the TCRbeta library. Via MiXCR, TCRdb re-called the PCR reads, giving one row per CDR3 protein. The table includes more than 200,000 distinct CDR3 sequences, roughly 8.3% detected once. Findings of the study overall: After transplant, at about two months, alpha-beta T cells were reportedly derived from several hundred expanded graft clones. It was newly produced T cells that mostly accounted for T-cell counts and diversity one year after transplant. The high TCRbeta diversity at day 60 in some patients came from surviving recipient T cells and thymic progenitors.

Here the sequenced sample was PBMCs, mostly from graft donor cells, taken 360 days after TCRalphabeta/CD19-depleted stem cell transplant. The receptor's source is a male patient between 2 and 10 years old who had a stem cell transplant for acute myeloid leukemia, so the T cells may come from the graft donor.

CDR3 sequence: CASSSRQGDGYTF. The CDR3 DNA reads as TGTGCCAGCAGCTCGCGTCAGGGAGATGGCTACACCTTC. The chain couples TRBV12-3 or TRBV12-4 to TRBJ1-2, with D possibly TRBD1 on 5 matching bases. V was pared by 6 bases and J by 6 bases, with 14 bases between. This CDR3 is 13 amino acids long.